The 27 T cell receptor beta chains in this list originate from one sample, sequenced in a study of control samples from healthy donors and cancer patients. Generated by immunoSEQ multiplex PCR, the TCRdb table keeps only in-frame clones and is missing some. Of approximately 84,000 clones listed, 90% to 95% were seen once; the top ten hold 15% to 18%. Sequenced: blood. Source of these receptors: a man under 40 in good health.

This chain connects TRBV24-1 to TRBJ2-1; 8 positions agree with TRBD2. The length of the CDR3 is 15 residues. Germline V gene lookup returns CDR1 KGHDR and CDR2 SFDVKD. The J segment lost 8 bases and the V segment lost 3 bases, leaving 8 bases of the junction unmatched. CDR3 in DNA: TGTGCCACCAGTGATCCACTAGCGGTCGGGGATGAGCAGTTCTTC. It specifies CATSDPLAVGDEQFF.

The V call is TRBV7-9, the J call TRBJ2-7; 10 bases align to TRBD1. V shed 0 bases, J shed 6 bases, and the junction held 5 bases outside the gene matches. Per the germline V gene, CDR1 is SEHNR and CDR2 is FQNEAQ (reference sequence). The CDR3 is made up of 15 amino acids. The CDR3 spells CASSLARGTGVEQYF. The CDR3 region has the DNA TGTGCCAGCAGCTTAGCGCGAGGGACAGGGGTCGAGCAGTACTTC.

J is TRBJ1-2 and V is TRBV12-3 or TRBV12-4; no clear D. This CDR3 spans 13 amino acids. Trimming left V 2 bases short and J 3 bases short, with 7 bases between. CDR3 coding DNA: TGTGCCAGCAGTTTAAAGACCTACTATGGCTACACCTTC. The encoded protein is CASSLKTYYGYTF.

The chain combines TRBV28 with TRBJ2-2; TRBD1 matches at 8 bases. The germline gives CDR1 MDHEN, CDR2 SYDVKM. The CDR3 consists of 14 residues. V lost 4 bases to trimming and J lost 6 bases; unmatched junction nucleotides: 4. The CDR3 nucleotides read TGTGCCAGCAGTTCCCGGGGACAGGCCGGGGAGCTGTTTTTT. Protein sequence: CASSSRGQAGELFF. Filled out from reference TRBV28 and TRBJ2-2, the complete variable domain reads DVKVTQSSRYLVKRTGEKVFLECVQDMDHENMFWYRQDPGLGLRLIYFSYDVKMKEKGDIPEGYSVSREKKERFSLILESASTNQTSMYLCASSSRGQAGELFFGEGSRLTVL.

J is TRBJ1-5 and V is TRBV7-2, with D tentatively TRBD1 (6 bases). CDR1 is SGHTA, CDR2 FQGNSA, per germline. Trimming stripped 8 bases from V and 0 bases from J, with 20 bases between. The CDR3 extends over 17 amino acids. CDR3 sequence (DNA): TGTGCCAGCTCTAAGACGGGGGCGTTGTTTAGCAATCAGCCCCAGCATTTT. Translation gives CASSKTGALFSNQPQHF.

CDR3 sequence: CSVSNSGNTIYF. For the CDR3, the DNA is TGCAGCGTATCCAACTCTGGAAACACCATATATTTT. The chain joins TRBV29-1 to TRBJ1-3, with D hard to call. This CDR3 comprises 12 residues. Germline-derived CDR1 and CDR2 are SQVTM and ANQGSEA. Trimming pared 6 bases from V and 0 bases from J, leaving 6 bases between.

The J gene is TRBJ1-1, the V gene TRBV7-2, with 10 nucleotides matching TRBD1. This CDR3 has 17 amino acids. The V gene end was trimmed by 2 bases and the J gene end by 11 bases; junction bases not matched to a gene: 17. Germline V gene sequence: CDR1 SGHTA, CDR2 FQGNSA. The CDR3 spells CASSLTPGDRGRVKAFF. The CDR3, as DNA: TGTGCCAGCAGCTTAACCCCGGGAGACAGGGGGCGAGTAAAGGCTTTCTTT.

V gene TRBV19 combines with J gene TRBJ1-5; D unresolved. The CDR3 spans 13 residues. The germline gives CDR1 LNHDA, CDR2 SQIVND (reference sequence). The V end lost 8 bases, the J end lost 5 bases, and 13 bases lay between the germline ends. CDR3 in amino acids: CASAPGNHQPQHF. CDR3 in DNA: TGTGCCAGTGCTCCCGGGAATCATCAGCCCCAGCATTTT.

The gene calls are TRBV27 and TRBJ2-2, with D maybe TRBD2 (6 bases). The CDR3 has 15 residues. V was shortened by 5 bases and J by 2 bases, with 12 bases between the two germline ends. Germline V CDR1 and CDR2: MNHEY, SMNVEV (reference sequence). This CDR3 reads CASSIGTLNTGELFF. The CDR3 region has the DNA TGTGCCAGCAGTATCGGGACTCTTAACACCGGGGAGCTGTTTTTT.

The genes are TRBV5-5 and TRBJ1-2, with D unresolved. The CDR3 length is 14 residues. Between the trimmed V and J ends, which lost 0 bases and 4 bases, there was a span of 10 bases. Germline V gene data show CDR1 as SGHKS and CDR2 as YYEKEE (reference sequence). The CDR3 DNA sequence: TGTGCCAGCAGCTTGGAGGCGGATTCCTATGGCTACACCTTC. It specifies CASSLEADSYGYTF.

The chain links TRBV30 to TRBJ1-3; no definite D call. Germline CDR1 is GTSNPN and CDR2 is SVGIG (reference sequence). The V gene lost 3 bases and the J gene lost 0 bases, with 9 bases spanning the gap. The CDR3 totals 14 residues. CDR3 DNA: TGTGCCTGGAGCAAGGCCTCCTCTGGAAACACCATATATTTT. It is translated as CAWSKASSGNTIYF.

J is TRBJ2-1 and V is TRBV20-1; D uncertain. V was trimmed by 0 bases and J by 7 bases, leaving 4 bases between them. The CDR3 consists of 11 residues. Germline CDR1 and CDR2: DFQATT and SNEGSKA (reference sequence). CDR3 nucleotide sequence: TGCAGTGCTAGAGACAATAATGAGCAGTTCTTC. It codes for CSARDNNEQFF.

Of note for this clone: At one end the junction does not follow the germline gene, possibly because of a read error. The chain uses TRBV24-1 and TRBJ2-5, with D perhaps given as TRBD1 or TRBD2 (7 bases each). There are 16 residues in the CDR3. The germline CDR1 and CDR2 sequences are KGHDR and SFDVKD. DNA for the CDR3: TGTGCCACCCGTGAGGGAGGGGGCGCATCTCAAGAGACCCAGTACTTC. Residues: CATREGGGASQETQYF.

The J gene is TRBJ1-5, the V gene TRBV6-5, with 10 bases lining up with TRBD1. J gave up 4 bases and V 4 bases, and 4 bases lay outside the gene matches. The CDR3 has 15 amino acids. In germline, CDR1 is MNHEY, CDR2 SVGAGI. The CDR3 is CASSSGTGENQPQHF. CDR3 DNA: TGTGCCAGCAGTTCCGGGACAGGGGAAAATCAGCCCCAGCATTTT.

V gene TRBV10-2 combines with J gene TRBJ2-3; 7 bases map to TRBD2. After removal of 4 bases from V and 2 bases from J, the junction contained 6 bases not matched to a gene. There are 15 residues in the CDR3. The germline CDR1 and CDR2 sequences are WSHSY and SAAADI. The CDR3 region is CASSGAGAVTDTQYF. The CDR3 DNA is TGCGCCAGCAGTGGGGCGGGAGCCGTCACAGATACGCAGTATTTT.

The V and J genes are TRBV5-1 and TRBJ1-1; TRBD1 agrees at 12 bases. Germline loops: CDR1 SGHRS, CDR2 YFSETQ. Trimming removed 2 bases from V and 1 base from J; junction bases left unmatched: 6. There are 17 residues in the CDR3. The CDR3 spells CASSFSGTGGKNTEAFF. The CDR3 DNA reads TGCGCCAGCAGCTTTTCCGGGACAGGGGGCAAGAACACTGAAGCTTTCTTT.

This chain joins TRBV7-9 and TRBJ2-3, with 13 bases that match TRBD2. Germline V CDR1 and CDR2: SEHNR, FQNEAQ (reference sequence). V was pared by 5 bases and J by 4 bases, with 6 bases of the junction left unmatched. CDR3 length: 16 amino acids. CDR3 amino acids: CASSGEGLAGPDTQYF. The CDR3 DNA is TGTGCCAGCAGCGGGGAGGGACTAGCGGGGCCAGATACGCAGTATTTT.

The genes are TRBV2 and TRBJ1-5, with no clear D. The CDR3 is 12 amino acids. V lost 6 bases, J lost 15 bases, and 18 bases lay in between. Looked up from germline, CDR1 is SNHLY and CDR2 is FYNNEI. CDR3 residues: CASSPRAQVSHF. In nucleotides, the CDR3 is TGTGCCAGCAGCCCCCGGGCCCAGGTTTCGCATTTT.

The V gene is TRBV2, the J gene TRBJ2-7; D might be TRBD1 or TRBD2, each matching 8 bases. The CDR3 length is 15 residues. The V end lost 6 bases, the J end lost 2 bases, and 17 bases lay between the germline ends. The germline V gene has CDR1 SNHLY and CDR2 FYNNEI. The CDR3 spells CASSSGGTGTYEQYF. The CDR3, as DNA: TGTGCCAGCAGCTCGGGAGGGACAGGCACCTACGAGCAGTACTTC.

This clone has only one observation. The chain carries TRBV7-3 and TRBJ2-3, with a possible D match to TRBD2 (5 bases). This CDR3 contains 14 residues. Germline CDR1 SGHTA, CDR2 FQGTGA. The ends were cut back, 8 bases at V and 0 bases at J, with 12 bases in the middle. The CDR3 reads CASASRGSTDTQYF. For the CDR3, the DNA is TGTGCCAGCGCCTCTCGCGGGAGCACAGATACGCAGTATTTT.

The chain recombines TRBV16 with TRBJ2-5; 8 bases align to TRBD2. Germline CDR1 reads KGHSY; CDR2 reads FQNENV. This CDR3 spans 15 amino acids. V gave up 1 base and J gave up 5 bases; unmatched junction bases: 6. The CDR3: CASSQWSAGDETQYF. CDR3 nucleotide sequence: TGTGCCAGCAGCCAATGGTCAGCGGGGGATGAGACCCAGTACTTC. Complete variable domain (other parts from reference TRBV16 and TRBJ2-5): GEEVAQTPKHLVRGEGQKAKLYCAPIKGHSYVFWYQQVLKNEFKFLISFQNENVFDETGMPKERFSAKCLPNSPCSLEIQATKLEDSAVYFCASSQWSAGDETQYFGPGTRLLVL.

The V and J genes are TRBV12-3 or TRBV12-4 and TRBJ2-5; TRBD1 agrees at 8 bases. V lost 6 bases to trimming and J lost 5 bases; unmatched junction nucleotides: 5. This CDR3 region has 13 residues. The DNA for the CDR3 is TGTGCCAGCAGCTCTACAGGGGGGGAGACCCAGTACTTC. This translates into CASSSTGGETQYF.

This sequence joins TRBV9 and TRBJ2-2, with D perhaps matching TRBD1 or TRBD2 (5 bases each). The CDR3 runs to 15 residues. CDR1 and CDR2 (germline): SGDLS, YYNGEE. With 2 bases removed from V and 4 bases from J, the gap between germline ends came to 12 bases. The CDR3 loop reads CASSVEGRTTGELFF. CDR3 DNA sequence: TGTGCCAGCAGCGTCGAGGGACGGACCACCGGGGAGCTGTTTTTT.

The chain joins TRBV28 to TRBJ1-2, with no clear D. The CDR3 totals 14 residues. Trimming pared 4 bases from V and 8 bases from J, leaving 17 bases between. Germline loops: CDR1 MDHEN, CDR2 SYDVKM. CDR3 coding DNA: TGTGCCAGCAGTTCATCAAGGGCCGGGCCCGGCTACACCTTC. This gives the protein CASSSSRAGPGYTF.

The genes are TRBV4-3 and TRBJ1-2; D gene ambiguous. The CDR3 runs to 15 residues. Trimming pared 0 bases from V and 3 bases from J, leaving 11 bases between. The germline gives CDR1 LGHNA, CDR2 YSLEER. The CDR3 here is CASSQDPADYYGYTF. In DNA, the CDR3 is TGCGCCAGCAGCCAAGATCCAGCAGACTACTATGGCTACACCTTC.

In its sample, this clone was seen once. V usage is TRBV5-1 and J usage is TRBJ2-3; D remains ambiguous. The length of the CDR3 is 15 residues. The V end was cut by 3 bases, the J end by 3 bases, with 14 bases between. Looked up from germline, CDR1 is SGHRS and CDR2 is YFSETQ. Written as DNA, the CDR3 is TGCGCCAGCAGCTACCTCGAGGACGGTACAGATACGCAGTATTTT. Translation: CASSYLEDGTDTQYF.

The rearrangement uses TRBV30 and TRBJ2-5; D gene uncertain. V dropped 0 bases and J dropped 4 bases, with 3 bases sitting between them. Germline CDR1 and CDR2: GTSNPN and SVGIG (reference sequence). This CDR3 comprises 11 residues. This CDR3 is CAWSVGETQYF. DNA for the CDR3: TGTGCCTGGAGTGTTGGAGAGACCCAGTACTTC.